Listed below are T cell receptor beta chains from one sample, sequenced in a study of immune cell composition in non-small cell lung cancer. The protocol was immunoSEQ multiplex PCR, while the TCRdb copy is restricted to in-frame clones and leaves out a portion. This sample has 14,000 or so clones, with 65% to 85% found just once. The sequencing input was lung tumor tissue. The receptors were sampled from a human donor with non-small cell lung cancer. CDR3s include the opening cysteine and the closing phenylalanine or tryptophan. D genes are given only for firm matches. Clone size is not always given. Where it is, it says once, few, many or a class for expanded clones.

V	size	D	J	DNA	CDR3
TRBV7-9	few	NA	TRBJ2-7	TGTGCCAGCAGCCCACCCGTGGGCCCTCTCTCCTACGAGCAGTACTTC	CASSPPVGPLSYEQYF
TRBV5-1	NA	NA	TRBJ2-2	TGCGCCAGCAGGCGGGACAGTTCGAACACCGGGGAGCTGTTTTTT	CASRRDSSNTGELFF
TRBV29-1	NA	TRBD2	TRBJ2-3	TGCAGCGTCCTAGCGGGAGGTCCAACAGATACGCAGTATTTT	CSVLAGGPTDTQYF
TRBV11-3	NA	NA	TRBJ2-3	TGTGCCAGCAGCTTAGAACGCGGGACCCTAGGCACGCAGTATTTT	CASSLERGTLGTQYF
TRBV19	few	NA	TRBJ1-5	TGTGCCAGCATTCCCGTGGGGGGGACGAGGATGCAGCCCCAGCATTTT	CASIPVGGTRMQPQHF
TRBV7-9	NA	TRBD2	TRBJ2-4	TGTGCCAGCAGCCCTAGCGGGAGGCTATTCAAAAACATTCAGTACTTC	CASSPSGRLFKNIQYF
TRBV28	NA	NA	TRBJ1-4	TGTGCCAGCAACTTACGAGGGGTGAAGGATAATGAAAAACTGTTTTTT	CASNLRGVKDNEKLFF
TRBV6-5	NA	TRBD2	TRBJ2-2	TGTGCCTGTTCAAGGACTAGAGACACCGGGGAGCTGTTTTTT	CACSRTRDTGELFF
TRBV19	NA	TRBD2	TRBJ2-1	TGTGCCAGTAGCTTACGGAGCGGGAGAGCGTACAATGAGCAGTTCTTC	CASSLRSGRAYNEQFF
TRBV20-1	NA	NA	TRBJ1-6	TGCAGTGCTGCCCCGGAAGGACCCCTCCACTTT	CSAAPEGPLHF
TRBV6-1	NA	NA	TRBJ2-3	TGTGCCAGCACCAGGGACGGGGCAGATACGCAGTATTTT	CASTRDGADTQYF
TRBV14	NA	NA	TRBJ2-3	TGTGCCACCTCACAGGGAGGGAGCCAGACAGATACGCAGTATTTT	CATSQGGSQTDTQYF
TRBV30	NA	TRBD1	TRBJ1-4	TGTGCCGGCAGCCTCAGGGGGAATAATGAAAAACTGTTTTTT	CAGSLRGNNEKLFF
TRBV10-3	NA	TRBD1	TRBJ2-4	TGTGCCATCAGTGAGCAGACAGGGTGGGGAAAAAACATTCAGTACTTC	CAISEQTGWGKNIQYF
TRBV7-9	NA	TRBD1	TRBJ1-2	TGTGCCAGCAGCTTAGACAGGGGCGCACCTATCAACTATGGCTACACCTTC	CASSLDRGAPINYGYTF
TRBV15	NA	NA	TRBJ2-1	TGTGCCACCAGCAAACAGGTGGCAGGCAATGAGCAGTTCTTC	CATSKQVAGNEQFF
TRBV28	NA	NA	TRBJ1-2	TGTGCCAGCAGTTTCCACTATGGCTACACCTTC	CASSFHYGYTF
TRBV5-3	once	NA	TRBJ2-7	TGTGCCAGCAGCTTGGCGGGCGTTTCCTACGAGCAGTACTTC	CASSLAGVSYEQYF
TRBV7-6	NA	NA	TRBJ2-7	TGTGCCAGCAGCTCAGACGAGAGCTCCTACGAGCAGTACTTC	CASSSDESSYEQYF
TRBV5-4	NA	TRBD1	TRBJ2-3	TGTGCCAGCAGCTGGAGACAGGGGGCAAAAACAGATACGCAGTATTTT	CASSWRQGAKTDTQYF
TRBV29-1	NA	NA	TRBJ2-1	TGCAGCGTTGAACCTCCCCCCGAGGGCCGATCCAATGAGCAGTTCTTC	CSVEPPPEGRSNEQFF
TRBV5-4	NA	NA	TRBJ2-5	TGTGCCAGCAGCTTGTACGGTCAAGAGACCCAGTACTTC	CASSLYGQETQYF
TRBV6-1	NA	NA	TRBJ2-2	TGTGCCAGCAGTGTGTCCACCGGGGAGCTGTTTTTT	CASSVSTGELFF
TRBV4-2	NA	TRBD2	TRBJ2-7	TGTGCCAGCAGCCAAAGAGGGCTAGCGGCCTACGAGCAGTACTTC	CASSQRGLAAYEQYF
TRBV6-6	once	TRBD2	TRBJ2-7	TGTGCCAGCACCCCCCCTTTAGGGGAGGGCTACGAGCAGTACTTC	CASTPPLGEGYEQYF
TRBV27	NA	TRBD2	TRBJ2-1	TGTGCCAGCAGGGCTAGCGGGAGGAATGAGCAGTTCTTC	CASRASGRNEQFF
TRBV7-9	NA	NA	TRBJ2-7	TGTGCCAGCAGCTTGAGCGGAGTCACCTACGAGCAGTACTTC	CASSLSGVTYEQYF
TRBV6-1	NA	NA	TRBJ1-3	TGTGCCAGCAGTCTCGGGTCGTCCTCTGGAAACACCATATATTTT	CASSLGSSSGNTIYF
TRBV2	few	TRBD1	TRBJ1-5	TGTGCCAGCAGAGCCGGGACAGCCTTCAATCAGCCCCAGCATTTT	CASRAGTAFNQPQHF
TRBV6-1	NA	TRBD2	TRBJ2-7	TGTGCCAGCAGAATTCTAGCGGGAGACTCCTACGAGCAGTACTTC	CASRILAGDSYEQYF
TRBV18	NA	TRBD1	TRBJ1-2	TGTGCCAGCTCACCAAGACAGGGAATTGACTATGGCTACACCTTC	CASSPRQGIDYGYTF
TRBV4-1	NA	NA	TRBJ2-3	TGCGCCAGCAGCCAATTTAGCGGCAGCACAGATACGCAGTATTTT	CASSQFSGSTDTQYF
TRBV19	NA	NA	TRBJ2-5	TGTGCCACGGGGGTGGTTGGAGGGGAGACCCAGTACTTC	CATGVVGGETQYF
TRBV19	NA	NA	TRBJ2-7	TGTGCCAGCTCCGCAGGGGTTTTCTACGAGCAGTACTTC	CASSAGVFYEQYF
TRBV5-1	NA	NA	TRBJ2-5	TGCGCCAGCAAGAAAAACCGACAGGTCGTCCAAGAGACCCAGTACTTC	CASKKNRQVVQETQYF
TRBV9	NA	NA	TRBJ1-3	TGTGCCAGCAGTTCAGCCTTGGCCGCTGGAAACACCATATATTTT	CASSSALAAGNTIYF
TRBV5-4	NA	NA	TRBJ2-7	TGTGCCAGCAGCTTGACTTTAGTCGGCGGGACCTACGAGCAGTACTTC	CASSLTLVGGTYEQYF